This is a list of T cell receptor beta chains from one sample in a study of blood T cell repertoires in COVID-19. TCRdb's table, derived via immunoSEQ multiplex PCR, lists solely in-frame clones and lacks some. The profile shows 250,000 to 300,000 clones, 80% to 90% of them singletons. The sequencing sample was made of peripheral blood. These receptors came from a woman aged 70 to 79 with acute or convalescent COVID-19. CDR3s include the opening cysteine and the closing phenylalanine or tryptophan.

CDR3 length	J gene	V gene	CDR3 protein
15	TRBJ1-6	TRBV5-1	CASSAGSPNGSPLHF
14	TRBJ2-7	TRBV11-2	CASSLESPAADQYF
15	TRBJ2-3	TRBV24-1	CATSDSTTSTDTQYF
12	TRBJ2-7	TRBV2	CASSARSYEQYF
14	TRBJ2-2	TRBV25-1	CASRQTGRTGELFF
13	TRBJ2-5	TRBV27	CASCPGDQETQYF
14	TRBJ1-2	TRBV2	CASRVQGASYGYTF
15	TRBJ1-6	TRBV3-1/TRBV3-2	CASSETGTGVSPLHF
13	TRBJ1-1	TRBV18	CASSPGHLREAFF
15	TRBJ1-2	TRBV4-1	CASSQARSPNYGYTF
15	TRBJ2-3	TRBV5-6	CASSRTGLGADTQYF
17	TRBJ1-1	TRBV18	CASSPDSLYSMNTEAFF
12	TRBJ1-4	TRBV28	CASSPQGRELFF
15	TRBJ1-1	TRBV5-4	CASSLAETGNTEAFF
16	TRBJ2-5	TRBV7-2	CASSPNPRLARETQYF
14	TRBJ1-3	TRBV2	CASSGDRFGNTIYF
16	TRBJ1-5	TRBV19	CASKGVLTGSNQPQHF
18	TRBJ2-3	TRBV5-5	CASSLASGGPYSTDTQYF
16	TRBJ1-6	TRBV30	CAWSEGVGSYNSPLHF
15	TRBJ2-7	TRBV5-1	CASSLAGQGSHEQYF
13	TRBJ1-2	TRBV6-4	CASSPAGVYGYTF
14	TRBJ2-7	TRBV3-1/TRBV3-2	CASSRTSGGFEQYF
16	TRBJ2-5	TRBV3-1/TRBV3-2	CASSRSGGGPQETQYF
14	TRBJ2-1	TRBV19	CASIPGGQYNEQFF
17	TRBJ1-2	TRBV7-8	CASSSLVAGQNSYGYTF
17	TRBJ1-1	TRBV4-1	CASSQGRARGSNTEAFF
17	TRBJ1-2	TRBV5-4	CASSGVRPGQGNYGYTF
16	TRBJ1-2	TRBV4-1	CASSPLTGRVNYGYTF
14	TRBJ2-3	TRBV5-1	CASSLVGGEDTQYF
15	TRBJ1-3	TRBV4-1	CASSQDVPSGNTIYF
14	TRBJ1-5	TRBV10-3	CAISGGYGNQPQHF
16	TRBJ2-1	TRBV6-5	CASSNLAGGRYNEQFF
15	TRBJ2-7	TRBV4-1	CASSPGGGPTYEQYF
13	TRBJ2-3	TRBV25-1	CASSELGGNTQYF
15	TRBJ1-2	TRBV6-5	CASSSPGQINYGYTF
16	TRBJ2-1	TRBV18	CASSTGAGGPYNEQFF
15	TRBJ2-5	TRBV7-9	CASSLTRTGEETQYF
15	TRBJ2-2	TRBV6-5	CASKMGQALTGELFF
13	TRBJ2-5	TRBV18	CASSSGGGETQYF
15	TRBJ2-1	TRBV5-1	CASSVTSGGQIEQFF
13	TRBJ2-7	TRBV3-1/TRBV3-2	CASSQGQGGEQYF
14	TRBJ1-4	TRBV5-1	CASSGGETNEKLFF